One and the same sample provided the 13 T cell receptor beta chains below, sequenced in a study of T cell changes during pregnancy in multiple sclerosis. Sequencing was performed with immunoSEQ multiplex PCR; in TCRdb, only in-frame clones are kept and a portion is missing. Of tens of thousands of clones listed, 70% to 90% were seen once; the top ten hold over 0.85%. Here the sequenced sample was CD4+ T cells from peripheral blood mononuclear cells, taken after pregnancy. The receptor set was obtained from a female donor with multiple sclerosis, enrolled in a pregnancy study.

The gene calls are TRBV7-9 and TRBJ2-4; D ambiguous. CDR1 is SEHNR, CDR2 FQNEAQ, per germline (reference sequence). V lost 4 bases to trimming and J lost 8 bases, with 12 bases between them. CDR3 length: 13 amino acids. The CDR3: CASSYAPGYIQYF. Here the CDR3 DNA reads TGTGCCAGCAGCTACGCACCCGGGTACATTCAGTACTTC. Full variable domain (outside the CDR3, taken from reference TRBV7-9 and TRBJ2-4): DTGVSQNPRHKITKRGQNVTFRCDPISEHNRLYWYRQTLGQGPEFLTYFQNEAQLEKSRLLSDRFSAERPKGSFSTLEIQRTEQGDSAMYLCASSYAPGYIQYFGAGTRLSVL.

V and J are TRBV29-1 and TRBJ2-7; 10 positions agree with TRBD2. CDR3 size: 12 residues. Unmatched junction bases numbered 4, after V lost 6 bases and J lost 5 bases. Germline V lookup: CDR1 SQVTM, CDR2 ANQGSEA. CDR3: CSVVAGGNEQYF. CDR3 in DNA: TGCAGCGTAGTAGCGGGGGGCAACGAGCAGTACTTC.

This clone was seen just once. The chain is built from TRBV5-1 and TRBJ1-6, with 9 bases matching TRBD1. The CDR3 has 15 residues. V shed 4 bases, J shed 8 bases, and the junction held 7 bases outside the gene matches. The germline V gene encodes CDR1 SGHRS and CDR2 YFSETQ. CDR3 nucleotides: TGCGCCAGCAGCCCAAGGACAGGGGACGATTCACCCCTCCACTTT. Translating gives CASSPRTGDDSPLHF.

This clone was detected ten times or more. V gene TRBV30 combines with J gene TRBJ1-2, with 7 nucleotides matching TRBD1. J gave up 4 bases and V 5 bases, and 16 bases lay outside the gene matches. From germline, CDR1 is GTSNPN and CDR2 SVGIG (reference sequence). The CDR3 length is 16 residues. Here the CDR3 DNA reads TGTGCCTGGTTAGGGACAGCCCTTATCGACTCCTATGGCTACACCTTC. Translating gives CAWLGTALIDSYGYTF.

The chain uses TRBV5-4 and TRBJ2-5; 7 positions match TRBD2. The trim removed 2 bases at V and 5 bases at J, leaving 9 bases unmatched. CDR3 size: 15 residues. In germline, CDR1 is SGHNT, CDR2 YYREEE (reference sequence). CDR3 residues: CASSLRTRGPETQYF. The CDR3 nucleotides read TGTGCCAGCAGCTTACGGACTAGGGGTCCGGAGACCCAGTACTTC.

The chain joins TRBV7-8 to TRBJ1-1; a weak D match, TRBD1 (5 bases). V was pared by 0 bases and J by 2 bases, with 13 bases between. Germline V gene data show CDR1 as SGHVS and CDR2 as FQNEAQ. The CDR3 has 16 residues. CDR3 protein: CASSLAQGLLNTEAFF. The CDR3 region has the DNA TGTGCCAGCAGCTTAGCCCAGGGTCTCCTTAACACTGAAGCTTTCTTT.

This clone was seen only once. This chain links TRBV29-1 with TRBJ2-5; 12 nucleotides match TRBD2. The CDR3 sequence is 14 residues long. Germline-derived CDR1 and CDR2 are SQVTM and ANQGSEA. V lost 4 bases to trimming and J lost 5 bases; unmatched junction nucleotides: 5. For the CDR3, the DNA is TGCAGCGTTGTACTAGCGGGGGGTTTGGAGACCCAGTACTTC. This sequence encodes CSVVLAGGLETQYF.

This chain links TRBV21-1 with TRBJ2-7; TRBD1 reflects the table's D call only, with no check against the DNA. TRBV21-1 is termed a pseudogene. The CDR3 loop spans 13 amino acids. Written as DNA, the CDR3 is TGTGCCGGTACCCCTGGGGCCCCCTACGAGCAGTACTTC. Translated: CAGTPGAPYEQYF.

V and J are TRBV5-1 and TRBJ1-4; possible D gene TRBD1, 6 bases. Germline CDR1 reads SGHRS; CDR2 reads YFSETQ. V dropped 0 bases and J dropped 5 bases, with 11 bases sitting between them. The CDR3 extends over 15 amino acids. The CDR3 is CASSLEGGGNEKLFF. CDR3 bases: TGCGCCAGCAGCTTGGAGGGGGGAGGGAATGAAAAACTGTTTTTT.

This sequence joins TRBV7-9 and TRBJ2-3; D might be TRBD2 (7 bases). V was cut by 1 base and J by 1 base, with 9 bases left in between. Germline V CDR1 and CDR2: SEHNR, FQNEAQ (reference sequence). The CDR3 contains 15 residues. The CDR3 DNA is TGTGCCAGCAGCTTAGGAGGGGGGGGCACAGATACGCAGTATTTT. Its translation is CASSLGGGGTDTQYF.

V gene TRBV6-5 combines with J gene TRBJ1-1; 9 bases agree with TRBD1. With 2 bases clipped from V and 2 bases from J, the junction kept 3 bases outside the gene matches. The CDR3 is 15 amino acids. The germline gives CDR1 MNHEY, CDR2 SVGAGI. The CDR3 sequence: CASSYPDRGNTEAFF. The CDR3, as DNA: TGTGCCAGCAGTTACCCGGACAGGGGAAACACTGAAGCTTTCTTT.

V is TRBV4-3 and J is TRBJ1-2; 7 bases are shared with TRBD1. Germline V CDR1 and CDR2: LGHNA, YSLEER. The CDR3 covers 15 residues. Losses at the gene ends were 1 base for V and 1 base for J; bases not matched to a gene: 3. The CDR3: CASSQGGQINYGYTF. The CDR3 nucleotides are TGCGCCAGCAGCCAAGGGGGACAGATTAACTATGGCTACACCTTC.

The chain recombines TRBV28 with TRBJ2-6, with 8 bases that match TRBD1. Germline CDR1 and CDR2: MDHEN and SYDVKM. This CDR3 has 18 amino acids. Trimming removed 8 bases from V and 1 base from J; junction bases left unmatched: 13. The CDR3 bases are TGTGCCAGCGGCACGAGCGGACAGGGAGCTTCTGGGGCCAACGTCCTGACTTTC. Its translation is CASGTSGQGASGANVLTF.